Listed below are T cell receptor beta chains from one sample, sequenced in a study of control samples from healthy donors and cancer patients. Repertoires were generated with immunoSEQ multiplex PCR, while TCRdb's copy carries only in-frame clones and drops some. The table records roughly 130,000 clones, around 93% of them present only once. Sequenced material: blood. The receptor set was obtained from a man aged 18 to 35 in good health. Both conserved end residues are trimmed from each CDR3.

J gene: TRBJ1-1
V gene: TRBV6-5
CDR3 protein: ASIDSGHTEAF

J gene: TRBJ1-1
V gene: TRBV30
CDR3 protein: AWNRGQGWAEAF

J gene: TRBJ1-1
V gene: TRBV5-1
CDR3 protein: ASSLRDSKTEAF

J gene: TRBJ2-2
V gene: TRBV5-5
CDR3 protein: ASSGRTENTGELF

J gene: TRBJ1-2
V gene: TRBV2
CDR3 protein: ASYDRPYGYT

J gene: TRBJ2-3
V gene: TRBV7-3
CDR3 protein: ASSLNPSTDTQY

J gene: TRBJ2-2
V gene: TRBV14
CDR3 protein: ASSQYDRANTGELF

J gene: TRBJ2-2
V gene: TRBV7-3
CDR3 protein: ASRPLSGVGELF

J gene: TRBJ1-3
V gene: TRBV6-5
CDR3 protein: ASRISSGNTIY

J gene: TRBJ2-7
V gene: TRBV4-2
CDR3 protein: ASSQPFSYEQY

J gene: TRBJ1-4
V gene: TRBV7-9
CDR3 protein: ASSLSRLTNEKLF

J gene: TRBJ1-5
V gene: TRBV5-1
CDR3 protein: ASSSRGDQPQH

J gene: TRBJ1-2
V gene: TRBV10-3
CDR3 protein: AISEIGGGSGYGYT

J gene: TRBJ2-3
V gene: TRBV11-3
CDR3 protein: ASSPLAGDPQY

J gene: TRBJ1-5
V gene: TRBV18
CDR3 protein: ASSPGLAGGQPQH